Below are 28 T cell receptor beta chains sequenced from a single sample in a study of CXCR3-negative and CXCR3-positive naive CD8 T cells. The study made its TRB cDNA libraries by 5' RACE, adding UMI labels. TCRdb processed the 5' RACE reads again and assigns one entry to each CDR3 protein, with no DNA. The sample totals about 130,000 distinct CDR3 sequences. Sequencing used naive CXCR3- CD8+ T cells from blood. Subset defined: CD45RO-CCR7+CD27+CD95- naive CD8+ T cells lacking CXCR3 (TNR3-). The receptors stem from a human donor in good health. Some clones in this sample may be carry-over from other donors' samples.

The V gene is TRBV19, the J gene TRBJ2-7. The CDR3 length is 11 residues. Germline V gene sequence: CDR1 LNHDA, CDR2 SQIVND (reference sequence). The CDR3 spells CASSPGLEQYF.

The CDR3 spells CASSGDRKIRADTQYF. The chain is built from TRBV5-1 and TRBJ2-3. The CDR3 is 16 amino acids. Germline assignment: CDR1 SGHRS and CDR2 YFSETQ.

V and J are TRBV4-1 and TRBJ2-1; checking the TCRdb D call of TRBD2 is not possible without DNA. The CDR3 is 19 amino acids. Germline CDR1 and CDR2: MGHRA and YSYEKL. CDR3 loop: CASSQDPEAGGPSPNEQFF.

The gene calls are TRBV2 and TRBJ2-7; lacking DNA, the TRBD1 call made by TCRdb goes unchecked. The CDR3 has 15 residues. CDR1 and CDR2 (germline): SNHLY, FYNNEI. The CDR3 reads CASSEGSGANYEQYF.

CDR3 residues: CASSPLLSNQPQHF. This chain links TRBV12-3 or TRBV12-4 with TRBJ1-5; TCRdb picks TRBD1, but there is no DNA to check that call. The CDR3 is 14 residues long.

This chain uses TRBV29-1 with TRBJ2-6. The CDR3 has 12 amino acids. Germline V gene sequence: CDR1 SQVTM, CDR2 ANQGSEA. The CDR3 reads CSWNSGANVLTF.

The chain joins TRBV27 to TRBJ2-7; TCRdb's D call of TRBD1 is untestable without DNA. CDR1 and CDR2 from the germline V gene are MNHEY and SMNVEV (reference sequence). The CDR3 covers 14 residues. CDR3 in amino acids: CASRPGQSSYEQYF.

The chain links TRBV6-6 to TRBJ2-1; the D gene TCRdb calls, TRBD1, cannot be checked with no DNA. CDR3 length equals 14 residues. The V gene's germline CDR1 is MNHNY and CDR2 SVGAGI (reference sequence). The CDR3 here is CASSYRAGTDEQFF.

The chain has TRBV24-1 and TRBJ1-1; there is no DNA to check the TCRdb D call of TRBD1. CDR1 is KGHDR, CDR2 SFDVKD, per germline. This CDR3 has 13 amino acids. This chain's CDR3 is CATKEGRNTGAFF.

V is TRBV3-1 and J is TRBJ1-2; TCRdb's assignment of TRBD1 cannot be checked, as there is no DNA. The CDR3 is 16 residues long. Germline V CDR1 and CDR2: LGHDT, YNNKEL (reference sequence). CDR3 sequence: CASSPPWTEDNYGYTF.

The genes are TRBV11-2 and TRBJ2-1. Germline CDR1 reads SGHAT; CDR2 reads FQNNGV. The CDR3 length is 13 residues. The CDR3 protein is CASRASSYNEQFF.

This chain joins TRBV29-1 and TRBJ2-2; TCRdb names TRBD1, which stays unverified in the absence of DNA. The CDR3 spans 15 residues. Germline V CDR1 and CDR2: SQVTM, ANQGSEA. The CDR3: CSVEDPRGNTGELFF.

The V call is TRBV7-2, the J call TRBJ2-7; absent DNA, TCRdb's TRBD1 call cannot be checked. This CDR3 is 13 amino acids long. CDR1 is SGHTA and CDR2 is FQGNSA in the germline V gene. CDR3 amino acids: CASSSYRGYEQYF.

This chain uses TRBV12-3 or TRBV12-4 with TRBJ2-7; TCRdb reports TRBD1, a call that lacks DNA to check it against. The CDR3 is 14 residues long. CDR3 protein: CASRPGQGAHEQYF.

The CDR3 here is CASSQVADPYEQYF. V and J are TRBV4-1 and TRBJ2-7; TCRdb gives TRBD2 as the D gene, but with no DNA this cannot be confirmed. The CDR3 totals 14 residues. Germline V gives CDR1 MGHRA, CDR2 YSYEKL.

V and J are TRBV20-1 and TRBJ2-7; TCRdb returns TRBD1, unconfirmable since there is no DNA. In germline, CDR1 is DFQATT, CDR2 SNEGSKA (reference sequence). This CDR3 spans 12 amino acids. CDR3 loop: CSATDRAYEQYF.

The chain has TRBV2 and TRBJ2-1; as DNA is missing, the TRBD1 call by TCRdb cannot be tested. The CDR3 contains 17 residues. Germline V CDR1 and CDR2: SNHLY, FYNNEI. The CDR3 spells CASSEGIPGPPEDEQFF.

The chain carries TRBV12-3 or TRBV12-4 and TRBJ1-5; no DNA is available, so the TRBD1 call from TCRdb remains unchecked. CDR3 length equals 13 residues. The CDR3 spells CASSLGGGQPQHF.

V and J are TRBV5-1 and TRBJ2-7. Germline values: CDR1 SGHRS, CDR2 YFSETQ. The CDR3 consists of 13 residues. The CDR3 loop reads CASSLELSYEQYF.

This chain links TRBV6-6 with TRBJ2-1; TCRdb gives TRBD1 as the D gene, but with no DNA this cannot be confirmed. Germline CDR1 is MNHNY and CDR2 is SVGAGI (reference sequence). CDR3 length: 15 residues. CDR3 sequence: CASSDRDSAYNEQFF.

The chain uses TRBV12-3 or TRBV12-4 and TRBJ2-7. There are 11 residues in the CDR3. CDR3 sequence reads: CASSHVGEKYF.

CDR3 amino acids: CASSVDRTYEQYF. The rearrangement uses TRBV19 and TRBJ2-7. The CDR3 is 13 residues long. Germline V gene sequence: CDR1 LNHDA, CDR2 SQIVND (reference sequence).

The V call is TRBV28, the J call TRBJ2-1; TCRdb calls TRBD1, which cannot be checked without DNA. The CDR3 is 15 amino acids. The germline V gene encodes CDR1 MDHEN and CDR2 SYDVKM. CDR3 residues: CASSFQGAAYNEQFF.

The chain uses TRBV2 and TRBJ2-5; TCRdb's D call of TRBD1 is untestable without DNA. CDR3 length: 14 amino acids. The V gene's germline CDR1 is SNHLY and CDR2 FYNNEI. The CDR3 region is CASSDTGTPETQYF.

V is TRBV29-1 and J is TRBJ2-3; the D call from TCRdb, TRBD1, cannot be confirmed without DNA. The CDR3 is 15 amino acids. From germline, CDR1 is SQVTM and CDR2 ANQGSEA. The CDR3 sequence: CSVEMGQGFTDTQYF.

J is TRBJ2-3 and V is TRBV5-5; checking the TCRdb D call of TRBD1 is not possible without DNA. Germline V gives CDR1 SGHKS, CDR2 YYEKEE (reference sequence). This CDR3 has 17 residues. The CDR3 loop reads CASSSIGQGKSTDTQYF. Variable domain in full (rest from reference TRBV5-5 and TRBJ2-3): DAGVTQSPTHLIKTRGQQVTLRCSPISGHKSVSWYQQVLGQGPQFIFQYYEKEERGRGNFPDRFSARQFPNYSSELNVNALLLGDSALYLCASSSIGQGKSTDTQYFGPGTRLTVL.

This chain uses TRBV28 with TRBJ2-5; absent DNA, TCRdb's TRBD1 call cannot be checked. The germline gives CDR1 MDHEN, CDR2 SYDVKM. The CDR3 is 14 amino acids. The CDR3 loop is CASSPRRAQETQYF.

The chain joins TRBV7-3 to TRBJ2-1; TCRdb indicates TRBD2, and absent DNA this call remains unverified. This CDR3 contains 14 residues. CDR1 and CDR2 (germline): SGHTA, FQGTGA. The CDR3 here is CASSLELDVGEQFF.